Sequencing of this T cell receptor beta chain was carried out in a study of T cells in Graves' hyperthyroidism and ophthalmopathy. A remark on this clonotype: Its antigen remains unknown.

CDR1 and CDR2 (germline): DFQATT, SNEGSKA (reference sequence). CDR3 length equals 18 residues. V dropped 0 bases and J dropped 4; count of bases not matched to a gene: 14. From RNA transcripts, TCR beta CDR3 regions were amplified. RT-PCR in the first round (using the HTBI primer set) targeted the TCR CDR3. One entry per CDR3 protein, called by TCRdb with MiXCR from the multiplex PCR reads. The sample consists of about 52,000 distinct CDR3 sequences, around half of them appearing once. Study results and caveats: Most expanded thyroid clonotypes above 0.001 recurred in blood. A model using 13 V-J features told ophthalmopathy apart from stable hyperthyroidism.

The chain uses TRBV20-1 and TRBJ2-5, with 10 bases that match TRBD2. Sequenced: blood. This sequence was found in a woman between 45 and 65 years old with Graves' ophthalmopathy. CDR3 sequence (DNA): TGCAGTGCTAGAGATCGGAGCGGGGGGGCCGGAGGGGGAGAGACCCAGTACTTC. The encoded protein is CSARDRSGGAGGGETQYF.